The rows below give T cell receptor beta chains drawn from one sample of a study of cytomegalovirus exposure and HLA in healthy donors. Using immunoSEQ multiplex PCR, the repertoire was profiled, and TCRdb retains in-frame clones only, with some absent. The table lists 80,000 to 100,000 clones, 60% to 80% of them singletons. Sequencing input: PBMCs. The receptors stem from a man between 40 and 49 years old in good health and CMV-seronegative. Both conserved end residues are part of each CDR3. A D gene is named only where the DNA matches it firmly. Part of the rows lack a size; the others show once, few, many or a class for expanded clones.

j_gene,abundance,d_gene,v_gene,CDR3nt,CDR3aa
TRBJ2-3,.,.,TRBV27,TGTGCCAGCAGTTTATCCTGGACTACAGATACGCAGTATTTT,CASSLSWTTDTQYF
TRBJ2-1,.,.,TRBV7-2,TGTGCCAGCAGCTTAGACTTGAGACAGGTCTACAATGAGCAGTTCTTC,CASSLDLRQVYNEQFF
TRBJ1-2,medium-sized,TRBD1,TRBV6-1,TGTGCCAGCAGTGAAGAAGGGACAGGGTCCTATGGCTACACCTTC,CASSEEGTGSYGYTF
TRBJ2-7,.,.,TRBV6-1,TGTGCCAGCAGTGAAGCCCCTACCGGGAGAAACGAGCAGTACTTC,CASSEAPTGRNEQYF
TRBJ1-2,.,TRBD1,TRBV7-8,TGTGCCAGCAGCTTACGGGCAGGGGGCGCCAGCTATGGCTACACCTTC,CASSLRAGGASYGYTF
TRBJ1-1,.,TRBD1,TRBV27,TGTGCCAGCAGTCCGACCGGGACAGGGACCACTGAAGCTTTCTTT,CASSPTGTGTTEAFF
TRBJ1-6,.,TRBD1,TRBV7-9,TGTGCCAGCAGCCCCGGGACAGGGCCTAATTCACCCCTCCACTTT,CASSPGTGPNSPLHF
TRBJ1-5,.,.,TRBV30,TGTGCCTGTTCTCGGGGGGATAGCAATCAGCCCCAGCATTTT,CACSRGDSNQPQHF
TRBJ2-7,.,.,TRBV30,TGTGCCTGGAGTAGTGACTACGAGCAGTACTTC,CAWSSDYEQYF
TRBJ2-2,.,.,TRBV30,TGTGCCTGGAGCTCCTCCGGGGAGCTGTTTTTT,CAWSSSGELFF
TRBJ2-1,.,.,TRBV7-8,TGTGCCAGCAGCCGGGGAAACTACAATGAGCAGTTCTTC,CASSRGNYNEQFF
TRBJ1-1,few,.,TRBV6-1,TGTGCCAGCAGTGAAATGGGGTCGGCGGGCCGGAACACTGAAGCTTTCTTT,CASSEMGSAGRNTEAFF
TRBJ1-5,.,TRBD1,TRBV28,TGTGCCAGCAGCCGCCTCACAGGGGTCGGTCAGCCCCAGCATTTT,CASSRLTGVGQPQHF
TRBJ1-5,few,.,TRBV11-2,TGTGCCGGCAGGTATAGCAATCAGCCCCAGCATTTT,CAGRYSNQPQHF
TRBJ2-4,.,TRBD1,TRBV2,TGTGCCAGCAGCTACGACAGGGACAAAAACATTCAGTACTTC,CASSYDRDKNIQYF
TRBJ2-3,.,TRBD2,TRBV7-9,TGTGCCAGCAGCTCCGGGGGGGCCTCAGATACGCAGTATTTT,CASSSGGASDTQYF
TRBJ2-1,.,TRBD1,TRBV11-2,TGTGCCAGCAGCTCCCTGGGGGGACAGGGATACTACAATGAGCAGTTCTTC,CASSSLGGQGYYNEQFF
TRBJ1-1,.,.,TRBV18,TGTGCCAGCTCACCTGGACAGACGAACACTGAAGCTTTCTTT,CASSPGQTNTEAFF
TRBJ1-2,.,TRBD1,TRBV11-2,TGTGCCAGCAGCTCAGTGGACAGGGGGCGCCTTGGAGGCTACACCTTC,CASSSVDRGRLGGYTF